Below, one T cell receptor (beta chain) is given with its context. What antigen it recognizes has not been identified. A clone one base away is much larger, so this may be a read error. This entry is derived from a study of identical twins listed by TCRdb under 2016. Looking at the study overall: To test whether fetal clonotypes persist, the study used deep sequencing on TCR alpha and beta repertoires from monozygotic twins, unrelated adults of various ages, and cord blood. To rule out contamination, replicate twin experiments were performed at different times with different library preparation protocols.

From a lookup of the germline V gene (reference sequence), CDR1 and CDR2 are DFQATT and SNEGSKA. The CDR3 numbers 14 residues from cysteine through phenylalanine. Only CDR3 DNA remains: 42 bases, in frame from the first base. Every donor in the study was a healthy Caucasian. Miltenyi CD45RO+ enrichment and human naive T-cell isolation kits were used to isolate memory (CD45RO+) and naive T cells from PBMC. Library creation used 5' RACE. For sequencing, an Illumina HiSeq 2000 was employed. A universal primer binding site was introduced by template switching, and a unique molecular identifier was present in the final cDNA, enabling accurate counting of TCR cDNA molecules. Specific primers in the conserved constant-segment region were used to synthesize first-strand cDNA for TCR alpha and beta chains. To control for contamination, each cDNA library was double barcoded with a SMART-Mk sample barcode plus Illumina barcodes. TruSeq adapter sequences along with Illumina sample barcodes were introduced in two successive PCR steps. The TCR alpha and beta cDNA libraries were sequenced on the Illumina HiSeq platform using custom primers. Processing in the source paper ran as follows. MiGEC was used to process raw reads and extract unique molecular identifiers, and MiXCR was used to find CDR3 positions. For each individual, recombination models were inferred using an EM algorithm with the repgenHMM and IGoR tools. The tcR package in R was used for shared clonotype analysis, with sharing normalized by the product of cloneset sizes. To study raw recombination without the effects of thymic and clonal selection, out-of-frame nonproductive sequences were analyzed. TCRdb cleaned the public reads at Q25 with fastp, built clones with MiXCR and kept in-frame beta chains. Each CDR3 protein appears once, grouped with its most common genes and DNA. The V and J calls here are based on TCRdb, not the publication. In all, the sample holds hundreds of thousands of distinct CDR3 sequences, and around 15% of those were seen once. The ten largest clones take up under 9.5% of the sample.

Study-wide findings and limitations: In monozygotic twins, recombination models systematically underestimated out-of-frame TCR alpha sharing, but the models matched the sharing seen between unrelated individuals. In beta out-of-frame sequences, excess twin sharing was weaker, because having fewer shared sequences lowered the signal-to-noise ratio. Abundant cord blood beta clonotypes carried fewer insertions; young adult naive repertoires showed a weaker similar trend, while memory repertoires showed none. Out-of-frame TCR alpha sequences shared between twins showed an excess of low generation-probability sequences compared with coincidental sharing between unrelated individuals. Invariant T cells such as MAIT and iNKT could partly confound zero-insertion analyses, though diverse VJ usage argued against this for most clonotypes. Because the same donors could not be followed over many years, the conclusions relied on cross-sectional statistical analysis.

This clonotype was sampled from a young woman in good health. Sequenced material: memory (CD45RO+) T cells sorted from blood. Interpreted using the paper, the cell subset or site label stands for: CD45RO+ enriched T cells. Recombination connected TRBV20-1 to TRBJ2-7; a stretch of 7 junction bases matches TRBD1. The sequence in DNA is TGCAGTGCCAAAGCAAGGGGGCGTGTATACGAGAAGTACTTC. Its product reads: CSAKARGRVYEKYF.